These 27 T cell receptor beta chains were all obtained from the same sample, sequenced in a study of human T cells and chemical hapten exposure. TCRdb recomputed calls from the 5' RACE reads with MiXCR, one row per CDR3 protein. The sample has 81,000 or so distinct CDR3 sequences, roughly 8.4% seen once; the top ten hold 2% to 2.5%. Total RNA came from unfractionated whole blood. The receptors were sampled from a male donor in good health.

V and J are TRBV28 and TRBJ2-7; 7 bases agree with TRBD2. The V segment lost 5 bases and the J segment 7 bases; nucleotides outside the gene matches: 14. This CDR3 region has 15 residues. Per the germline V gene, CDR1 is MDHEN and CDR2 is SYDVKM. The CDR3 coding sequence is TGTGCCAGCAGTGCCCCTAAGGGAGGGCGGTATGAGCAGTACTTC. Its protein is CASSAPKGGRYEQYF. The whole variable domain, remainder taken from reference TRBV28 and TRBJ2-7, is DVKVTQSSRYLVKRTGEKVFLECVQDMDHENMFWYRQDPGLGLRLIYFSYDVKMKEKGDIPEGYSVSREKKERFSLILESASTNQTSMYLCASSAPKGGRYEQYFGPGTRLTVT.

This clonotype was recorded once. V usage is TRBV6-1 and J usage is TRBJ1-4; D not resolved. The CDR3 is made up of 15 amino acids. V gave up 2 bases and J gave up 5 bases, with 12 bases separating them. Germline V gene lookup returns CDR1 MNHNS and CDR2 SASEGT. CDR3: CASSEQAGPNEKLFF. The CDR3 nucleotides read TGTGCCAGCAGTGAACAAGCAGGACCGAATGAAAAACTGTTTTTT.

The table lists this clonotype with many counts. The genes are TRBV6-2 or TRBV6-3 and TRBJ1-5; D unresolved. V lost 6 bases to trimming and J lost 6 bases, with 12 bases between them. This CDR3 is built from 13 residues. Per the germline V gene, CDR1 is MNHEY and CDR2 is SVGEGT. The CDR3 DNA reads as TGTGCCAGCAGCTCCATTGTGGTTCAGCCCCAGCATTTT. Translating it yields CASSSIVVQPQHF.

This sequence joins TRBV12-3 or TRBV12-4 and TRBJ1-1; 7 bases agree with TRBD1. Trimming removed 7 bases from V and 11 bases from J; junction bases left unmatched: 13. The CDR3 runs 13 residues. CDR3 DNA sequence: TGTGCCAGCACCCGAAGACAGGGAGCTGTCGCTTTCTTT. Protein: CASTRRQGAVAFF.

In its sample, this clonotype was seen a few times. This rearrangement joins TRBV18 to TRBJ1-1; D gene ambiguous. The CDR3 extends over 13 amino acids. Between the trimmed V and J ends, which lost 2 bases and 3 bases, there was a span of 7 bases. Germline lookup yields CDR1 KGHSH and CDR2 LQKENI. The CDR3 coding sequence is TGTGCCAGCTCACCAGAGTTCGACACTGAAGCTTTCTTT. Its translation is CASSPEFDTEAFF.

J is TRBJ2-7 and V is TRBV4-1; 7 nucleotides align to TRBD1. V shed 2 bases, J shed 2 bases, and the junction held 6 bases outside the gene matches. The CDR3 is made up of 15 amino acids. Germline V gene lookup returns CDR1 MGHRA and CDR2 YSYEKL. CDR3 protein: CASSQQTGIAYEQYF. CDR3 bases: TGCGCCAGCAGCCAACAGACAGGGATAGCCTACGAGCAGTACTTC.

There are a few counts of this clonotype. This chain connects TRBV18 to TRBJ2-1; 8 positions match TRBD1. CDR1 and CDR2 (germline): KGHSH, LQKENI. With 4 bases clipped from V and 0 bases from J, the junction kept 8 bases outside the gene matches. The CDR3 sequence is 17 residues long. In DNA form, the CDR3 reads TGTGCCAGCTCACTTACTACAGGGGGTAGCTCCTACAATGAGCAGTTCTTC. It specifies CASSLTTGGSSYNEQFF.

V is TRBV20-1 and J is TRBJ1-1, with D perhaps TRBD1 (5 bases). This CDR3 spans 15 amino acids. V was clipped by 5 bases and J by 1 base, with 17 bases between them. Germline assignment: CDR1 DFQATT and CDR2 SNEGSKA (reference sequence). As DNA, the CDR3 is TGCAGTGCTCCCCCCCCGGGACCGAGGAACACTGAAGCTTTCTTT. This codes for CSAPPPGPRNTEAFF.

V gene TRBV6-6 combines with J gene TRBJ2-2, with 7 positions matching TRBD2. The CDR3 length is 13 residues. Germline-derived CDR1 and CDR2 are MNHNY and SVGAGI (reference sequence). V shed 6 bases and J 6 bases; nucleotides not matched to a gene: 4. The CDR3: CASSPGRAGELFF. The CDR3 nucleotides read TGTGCCAGCAGCCCGGGGAGGGCCGGGGAGCTGTTTTTT.

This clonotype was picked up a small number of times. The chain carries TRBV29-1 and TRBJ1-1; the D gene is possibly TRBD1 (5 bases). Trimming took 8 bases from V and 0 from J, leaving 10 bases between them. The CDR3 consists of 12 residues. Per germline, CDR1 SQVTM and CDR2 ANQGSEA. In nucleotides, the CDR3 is TGCAGCTCCCTGGGGGTGAACACTGAAGCTTTCTTT. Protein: CSSLGVNTEAFF.

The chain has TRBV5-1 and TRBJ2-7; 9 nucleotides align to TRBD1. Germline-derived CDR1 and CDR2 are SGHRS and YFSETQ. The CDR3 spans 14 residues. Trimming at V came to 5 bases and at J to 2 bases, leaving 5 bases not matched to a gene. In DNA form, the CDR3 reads TGCGCCAGCAGTCGGACAGGGGCCACCTACGAGCAGTACTTC. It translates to CASSRTGATYEQYF.

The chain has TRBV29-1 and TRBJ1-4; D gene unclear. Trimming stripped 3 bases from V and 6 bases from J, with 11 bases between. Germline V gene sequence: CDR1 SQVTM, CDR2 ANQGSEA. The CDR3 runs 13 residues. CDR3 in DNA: TGCAGCGTTGAGGAAGGAAGGGATGAAAAACTGTTTTTT. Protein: CSVEEGRDEKLFF. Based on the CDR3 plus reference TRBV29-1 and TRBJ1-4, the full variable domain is SAVISQKPSRDICQRGTSLTIQCQVDSQVTMMFWYRQQPGQSLTLIATANQGSEATYESGFVIDKFPISRPNLTFSTLTVSNMSPEDSSIYLCSVEEGRDEKLFFGSGTQLSVL.

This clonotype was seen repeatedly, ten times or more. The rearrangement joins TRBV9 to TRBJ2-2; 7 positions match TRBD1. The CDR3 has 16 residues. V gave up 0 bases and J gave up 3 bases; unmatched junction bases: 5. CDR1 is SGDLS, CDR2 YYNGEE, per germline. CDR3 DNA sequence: TGTGCCAGCAGCGTAGCAAACAGGGGTGACACCGGGGAGCTGTTTTTT. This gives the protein CASSVANRGDTGELFF. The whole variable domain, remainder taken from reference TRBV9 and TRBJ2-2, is DSGVTQTPKHLITATGQRVTLRCSPRSGDLSVYWYQQSLDQGLQFLIQYYNGEERAKGNILERFSAQQFPDLHSELNLSSLELGDSALYFCASSVANRGDTGELFFGEGSRLTVL.

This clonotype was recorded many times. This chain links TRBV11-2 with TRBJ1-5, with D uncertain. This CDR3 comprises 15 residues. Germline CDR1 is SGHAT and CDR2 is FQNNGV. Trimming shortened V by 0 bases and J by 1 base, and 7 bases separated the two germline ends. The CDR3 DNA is TGTGCCAGCAGCTTAGAGGGTCGGAGCAATCAGCCCCAGCATTTT. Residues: CASSLEGRSNQPQHF.

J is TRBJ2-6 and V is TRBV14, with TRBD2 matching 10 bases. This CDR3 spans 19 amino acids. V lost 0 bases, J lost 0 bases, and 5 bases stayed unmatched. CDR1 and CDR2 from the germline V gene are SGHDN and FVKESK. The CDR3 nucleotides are TGTGCCAGCAGCCAAGATAGGGGACTAGCGCTCTCTGGGGCCAACGTCCTGACTTTC. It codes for CASSQDRGLALSGANVLTF.

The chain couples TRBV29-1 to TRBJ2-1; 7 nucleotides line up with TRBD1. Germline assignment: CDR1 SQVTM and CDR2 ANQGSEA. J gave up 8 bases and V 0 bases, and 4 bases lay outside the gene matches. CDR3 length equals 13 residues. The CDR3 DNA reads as TGCAGCGTTGAAGAAAGGGGGCGGGATGAGCAGTTCTTC. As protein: CSVEERGRDEQFF.

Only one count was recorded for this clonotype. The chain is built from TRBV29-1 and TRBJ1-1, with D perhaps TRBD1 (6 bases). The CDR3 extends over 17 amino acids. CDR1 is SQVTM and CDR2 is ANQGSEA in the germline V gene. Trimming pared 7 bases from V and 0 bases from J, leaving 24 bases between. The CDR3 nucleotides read TGCAGCGCCCTGGGACAATACTCCGGCGAAATGAACACTGAAGCTTTCTTT. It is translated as CSALGQYSGEMNTEAFF.

This chain's CDR3 is CASRDRTGGETQYF. The CDR3 DNA is TGTGCCAGCAGGGACCGGACAGGGGGAGAGACCCAGTACTTC. V gene TRBV5-6 combines with J gene TRBJ2-5, with 10 bases that match TRBD1. The CDR3 covers 14 residues. Germline CDR1 and CDR2: SGHDT and YYEEEE. The junction had 5 bases not matched to a gene; V was cut back by 5 bases and J by 4 bases.

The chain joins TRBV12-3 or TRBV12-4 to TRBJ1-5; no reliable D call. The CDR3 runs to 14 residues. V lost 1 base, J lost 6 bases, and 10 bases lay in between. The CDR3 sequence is CASSLGVSGQPQHF. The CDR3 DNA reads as TGTGCCAGCAGTTTAGGGGTGTCGGGTCAGCCCCAGCATTTT.

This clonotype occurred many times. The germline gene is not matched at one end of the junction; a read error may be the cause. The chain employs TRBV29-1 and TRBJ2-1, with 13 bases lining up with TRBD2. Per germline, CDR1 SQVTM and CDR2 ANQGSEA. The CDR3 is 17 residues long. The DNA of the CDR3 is TGCAGCGTGGAAGGGACTAGCGGGGCCCCATCCTACAATGAGCAGTTCTTC. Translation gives CSVEGTSGAPSYNEQFF.

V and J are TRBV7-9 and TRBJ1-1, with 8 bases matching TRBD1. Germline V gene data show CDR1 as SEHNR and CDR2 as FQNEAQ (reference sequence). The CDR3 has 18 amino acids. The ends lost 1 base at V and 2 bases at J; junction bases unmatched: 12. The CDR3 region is CASSLDRQGARLNTEAFF. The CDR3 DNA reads TGTGCCAGCAGCTTAGATCGTCAGGGGGCCCGCCTAAACACTGAAGCTTTCTTT. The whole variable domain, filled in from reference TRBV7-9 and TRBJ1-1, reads DTGVSQNPRHKITKRGQNVTFRCDPISEHNRLYWYRQTLGQGPEFLTYFQNEAQLEKSRLLSDRFSAERPKGSFSTLEIQRTEQGDSAMYLCASSLDRQGARLNTEAFFGQGTRLTVV.

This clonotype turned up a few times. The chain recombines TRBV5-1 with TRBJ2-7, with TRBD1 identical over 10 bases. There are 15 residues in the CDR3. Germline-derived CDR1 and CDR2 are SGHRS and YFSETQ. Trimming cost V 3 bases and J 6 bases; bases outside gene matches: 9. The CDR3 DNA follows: TGCGCCAGCAGCTCCCCCGGGACAGGGGTGGTCGAGCAGTACTTC. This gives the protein CASSSPGTGVVEQYF. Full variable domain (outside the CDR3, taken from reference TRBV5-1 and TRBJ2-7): KAGVTQTPRYLIKTRGQQVTLSCSPISGHRSVSWYQQTPGQGLQFLFEYFSETQRNKGNFPGRFSGRQFSNSRSEMNVSTLELGDSALYLCASSSPGTGVVEQYFGPGTRLTVT.

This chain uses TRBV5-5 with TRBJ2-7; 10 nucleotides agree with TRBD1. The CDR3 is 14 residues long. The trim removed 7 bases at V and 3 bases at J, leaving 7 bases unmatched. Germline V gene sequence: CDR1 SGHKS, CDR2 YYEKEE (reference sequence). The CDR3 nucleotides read TGTGCCAGCGCCGGGACAGGGGTAAACTACGAGCAGTACTTC. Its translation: CASAGTGVNYEQYF. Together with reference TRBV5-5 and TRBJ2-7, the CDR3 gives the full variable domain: DAGVTQSPTHLIKTRGQQVTLRCSPISGHKSVSWYQQVLGQGPQFIFQYYEKEERGRGNFPDRFSARQFPNYSSELNVNALLLGDSALYLCASAGTGVNYEQYFGPGTRLTVT.

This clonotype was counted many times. The CDR3 region has the DNA TGCAGTGCTATGCGGGACCAGGAATCCGAGCAGTACTTC. It yields the protein CSAMRDQESEQYF. The rearrangement links TRBV20-1 to TRBJ2-7, with D possibly TRBD2 on 6 matching bases. V was cut by 4 bases and J by 6 bases, with 16 bases left in between. This CDR3 contains 13 residues. The germline gives CDR1 DFQATT, CDR2 SNEGSKA (reference sequence).

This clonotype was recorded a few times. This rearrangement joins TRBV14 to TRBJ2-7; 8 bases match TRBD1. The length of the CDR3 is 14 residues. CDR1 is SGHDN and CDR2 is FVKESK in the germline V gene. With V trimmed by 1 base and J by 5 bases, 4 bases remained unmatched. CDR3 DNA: TGTGCCAGCAGCCAAGGGGCAGGGGGCCACGAGCAGTACTTC. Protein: CASSQGAGGHEQYF. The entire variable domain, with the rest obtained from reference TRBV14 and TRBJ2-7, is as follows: EAGVTQFPSHSVIEKGQTVTLRCDPISGHDNLYWYRRVMGKEIKFLLHFVKESKQDESGMPNNRFLAERTGGTYSTLKVQPAELEDSGVYFCASSQGAGGHEQYFGPGTRLTVT.

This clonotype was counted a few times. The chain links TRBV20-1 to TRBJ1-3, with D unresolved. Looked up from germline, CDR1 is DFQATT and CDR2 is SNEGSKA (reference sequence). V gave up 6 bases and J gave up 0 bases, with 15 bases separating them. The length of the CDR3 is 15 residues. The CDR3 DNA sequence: TGCAGTGCGAGGTCCCCCGCCGACTCTGGAAACACCATATATTTT. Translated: CSARSPADSGNTIYF.

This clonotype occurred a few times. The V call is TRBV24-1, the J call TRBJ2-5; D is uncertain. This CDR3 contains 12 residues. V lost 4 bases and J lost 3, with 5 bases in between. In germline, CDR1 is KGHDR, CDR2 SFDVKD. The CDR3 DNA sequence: TGTGCCACCAGTGACCCTAAAGAGACCCAGTACTTC. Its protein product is CATSDPKETQYF.